This TCR beta chain was recovered during a study of CD8 T cells in ankylosing spondylitis. Whole-study findings and limits: Seemingly distinctive of ankylosing spondylitis blood was a TCR beta motif formed by eight highly homologous variants.

This clonotype was detected ten times or more. What it recognizes is unknown. TCRdb redid the calling of the 5' RACE reads with MiXCR, one entry per CDR3 protein. In the table there are more than 500,000 distinct CDR3 sequences, about 5.7% of which are singletons. Sequenced: blood, either unsorted or a sorted T cell fraction (not recorded which). This receptor was identified in a male donor with ankylosing spondylitis.

As DNA, the CDR3 is TGCTCTGGACCCCCATTAAACTATGGCTACACCTTC. Translation: CSGPPLNYGYTF. J is TRBJ1-2 and V is TRBV20-1; D not certain. Germline CDR1 and CDR2: DFQATT and SNEGSKA (reference sequence). This CDR3 is 12 amino acids long.